This T cell receptor (beta chain) was profiled in a study of technical replicates of blood from several donors. This table comes from immunoSEQ multiplex PCR, and its TCRdb copy is limited to in-frame clones, with some not included. The table has around 76,000 clones, less than 99% seen once. Trimming shortened V by 1 base and J by 5 bases, and 19 bases separated the two germline ends. Per the germline V gene, CDR1 is SGHNT and CDR2 is YENEEA. The CDR3 length is 17 residues. The sequenced material came from T cells isolated from PBMCs. The sequence derives from a human donor in good health. The V call is TRBV11-3, the J call TRBJ2-3; weak D call: TRBD2 (5 bases). CDR3 nucleotide sequence: TGTGCCAGCAGCTTAGTAGACGCCTCCGCCGCGGGAGATACGCAGTATTTT. Its translation is CASSLVDASAAGDTQYF.